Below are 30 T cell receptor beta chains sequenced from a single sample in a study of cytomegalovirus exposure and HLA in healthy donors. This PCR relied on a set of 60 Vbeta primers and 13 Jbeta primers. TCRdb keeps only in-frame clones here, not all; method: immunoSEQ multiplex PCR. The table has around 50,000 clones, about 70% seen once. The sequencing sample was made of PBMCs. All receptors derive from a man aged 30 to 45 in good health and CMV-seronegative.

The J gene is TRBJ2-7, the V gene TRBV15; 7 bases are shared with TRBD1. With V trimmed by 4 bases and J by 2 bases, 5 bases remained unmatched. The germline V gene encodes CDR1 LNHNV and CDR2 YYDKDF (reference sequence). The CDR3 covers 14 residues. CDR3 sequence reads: CATSIDRVAYEQYF. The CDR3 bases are TGTGCCACCAGCATCGACAGGGTTGCCTACGAGCAGTACTTC. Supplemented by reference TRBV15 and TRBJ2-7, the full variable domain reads DAMVIQNPRYQVTQFGKPVTLSCSQTLNHNVMYWYQQKSSQAPKLLFHYYDKDFNNEADTPDNFQSRRPNTSFCFLDIRSPGLGDTAMYLCATSIDRVAYEQYFGPGTRLTVT.

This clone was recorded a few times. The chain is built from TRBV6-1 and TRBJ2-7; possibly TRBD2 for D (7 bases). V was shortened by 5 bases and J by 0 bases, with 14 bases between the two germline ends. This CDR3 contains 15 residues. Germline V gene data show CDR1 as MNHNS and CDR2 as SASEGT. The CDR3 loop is CASSRGASGSYEQYF. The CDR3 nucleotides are TGTGCCAGCAGTAGGGGGGCTAGCGGCTCCTACGAGCAGTACTTC.

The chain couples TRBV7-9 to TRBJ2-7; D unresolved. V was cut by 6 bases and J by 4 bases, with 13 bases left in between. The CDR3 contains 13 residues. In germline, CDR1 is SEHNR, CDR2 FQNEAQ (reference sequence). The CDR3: CASRGGDPYEQYF. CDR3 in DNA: TGTGCCAGCAGGGGTGGAGACCCTTACGAGCAGTACTTC.

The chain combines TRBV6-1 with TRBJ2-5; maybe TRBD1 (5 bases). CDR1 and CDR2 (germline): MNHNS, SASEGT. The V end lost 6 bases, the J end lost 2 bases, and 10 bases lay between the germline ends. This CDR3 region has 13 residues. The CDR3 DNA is TGTGCCAGCAGAAACAGGCATCAAGAGACCCAGTACTTC. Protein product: CASRNRHQETQYF.

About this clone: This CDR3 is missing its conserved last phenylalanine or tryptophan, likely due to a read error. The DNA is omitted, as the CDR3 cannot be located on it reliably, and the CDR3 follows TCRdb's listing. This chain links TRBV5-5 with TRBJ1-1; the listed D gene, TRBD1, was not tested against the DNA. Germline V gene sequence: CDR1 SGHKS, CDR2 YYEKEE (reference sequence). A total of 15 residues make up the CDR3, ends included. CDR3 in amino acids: CASSFTMAGGTEALV.

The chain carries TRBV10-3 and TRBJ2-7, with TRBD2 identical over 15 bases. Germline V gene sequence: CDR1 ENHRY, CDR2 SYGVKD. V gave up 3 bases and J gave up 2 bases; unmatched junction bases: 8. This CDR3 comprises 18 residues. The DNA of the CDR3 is TGTGCCATCAGTGACGATGGACTAGCGGGAGGGCCCACCTACGAGCAGTACTTC. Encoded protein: CAISDDGLAGGPTYEQYF.

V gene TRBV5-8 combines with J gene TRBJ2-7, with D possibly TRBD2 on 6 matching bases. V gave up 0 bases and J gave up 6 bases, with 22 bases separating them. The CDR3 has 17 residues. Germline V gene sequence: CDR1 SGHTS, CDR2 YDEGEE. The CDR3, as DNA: TGTGCCAGCAGCTTGGGGGTGGGCTGGGGACTGCAGCTCGAGCAGTACTTC. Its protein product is CASSLGVGWGLQLEQYF.

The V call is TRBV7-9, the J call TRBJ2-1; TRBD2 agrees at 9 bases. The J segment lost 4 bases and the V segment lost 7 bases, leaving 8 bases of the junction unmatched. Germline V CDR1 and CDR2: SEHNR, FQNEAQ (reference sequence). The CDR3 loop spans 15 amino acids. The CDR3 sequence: CASTLIAGEYNEQFF. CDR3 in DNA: TGTGCCAGCACCCTTATAGCGGGAGAATACAATGAGCAGTTCTTC.

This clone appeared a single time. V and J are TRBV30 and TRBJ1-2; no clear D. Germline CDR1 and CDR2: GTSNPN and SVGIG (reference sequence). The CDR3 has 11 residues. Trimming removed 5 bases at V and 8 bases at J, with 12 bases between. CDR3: CAWGDTRGYTF. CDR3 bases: TGTGCCTGGGGAGATACGAGGGGCTACACCTTC.

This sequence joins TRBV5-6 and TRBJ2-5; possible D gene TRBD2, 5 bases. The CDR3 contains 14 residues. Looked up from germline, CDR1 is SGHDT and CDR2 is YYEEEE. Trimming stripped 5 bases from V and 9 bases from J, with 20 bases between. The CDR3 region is CASRHTDYPMAQYF. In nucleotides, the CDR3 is TGTGCCAGCAGACACACCGACTACCCAATGGCCCAGTACTTC.

The CDR3 nucleotides read TGTGCCAGCAGCCGACCTGGTGGTGCGGGAGACACCGGGGAGCTGTTTTTT. Protein: CASSRPGGAGDTGELFF. The chain couples TRBV11-2 to TRBJ2-2, with 7 positions matching TRBD2. V trimming: 5 bases; J trimming: 3 bases; junction bases outside the gene matches: 12. CDR3 length: 17 amino acids. Per the germline V gene, CDR1 is SGHAT and CDR2 is FQNNGV.

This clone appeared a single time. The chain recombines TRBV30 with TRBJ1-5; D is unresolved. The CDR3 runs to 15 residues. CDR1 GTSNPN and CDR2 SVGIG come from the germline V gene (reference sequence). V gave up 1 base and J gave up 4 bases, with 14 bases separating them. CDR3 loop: CAWSGGYAYNQPQHF. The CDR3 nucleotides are TGTGCCTGGAGTGGAGGCTACGCGTATAATCAGCCCCAGCATTTT.

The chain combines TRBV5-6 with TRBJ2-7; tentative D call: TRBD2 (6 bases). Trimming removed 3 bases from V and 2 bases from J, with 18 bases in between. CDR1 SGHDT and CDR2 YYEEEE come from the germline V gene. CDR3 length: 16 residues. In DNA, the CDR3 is TGTGCCAGCAGCTGGGGAGGACACGACCCCACCTACGAGCAGTACTTC. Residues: CASSWGGHDPTYEQYF.

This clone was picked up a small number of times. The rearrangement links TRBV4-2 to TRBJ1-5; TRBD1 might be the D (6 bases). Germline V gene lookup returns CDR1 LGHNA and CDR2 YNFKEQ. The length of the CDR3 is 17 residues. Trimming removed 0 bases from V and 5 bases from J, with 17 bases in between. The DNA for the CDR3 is TGTGCCAGCAGCCAAGAAGACGCCCGGACAGTTGATCAGCCCCAGCATTTT. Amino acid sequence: CASSQEDARTVDQPQHF.

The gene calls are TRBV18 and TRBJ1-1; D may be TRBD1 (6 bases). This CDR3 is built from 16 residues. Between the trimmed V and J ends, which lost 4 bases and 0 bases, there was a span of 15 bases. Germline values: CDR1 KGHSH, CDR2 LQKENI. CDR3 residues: CASSRSPRGMNTEAFF. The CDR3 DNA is TGTGCCAGCTCACGCTCGCCCAGGGGTATGAACACTGAAGCTTTCTTT.

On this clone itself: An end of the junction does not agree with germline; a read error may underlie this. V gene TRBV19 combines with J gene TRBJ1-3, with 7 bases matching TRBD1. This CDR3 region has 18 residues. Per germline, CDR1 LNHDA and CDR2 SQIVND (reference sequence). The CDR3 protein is CASSMGFKQGISGSTIYF. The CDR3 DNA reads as TGTGCCAGTAGTATGGGCTTTAAACAGGGGATATCTGGAAGCACCATATATTTT.

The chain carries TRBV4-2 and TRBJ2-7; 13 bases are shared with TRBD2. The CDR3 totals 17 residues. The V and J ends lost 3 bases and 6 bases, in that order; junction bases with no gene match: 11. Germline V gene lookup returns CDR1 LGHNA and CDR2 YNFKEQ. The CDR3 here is CASSHRLAGGLRGEQYF. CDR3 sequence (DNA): TGTGCCAGCAGCCATCGACTAGCGGGAGGATTGCGGGGCGAGCAGTACTTC.

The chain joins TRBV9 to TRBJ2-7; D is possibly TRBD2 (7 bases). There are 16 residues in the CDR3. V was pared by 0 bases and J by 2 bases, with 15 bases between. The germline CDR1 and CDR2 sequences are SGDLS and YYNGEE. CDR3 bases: TGTGCCAGCAGCGTAGGGTGGGGGGGCGCCCCCTACGAGCAGTACTTC. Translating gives CASSVGWGGAPYEQYF.

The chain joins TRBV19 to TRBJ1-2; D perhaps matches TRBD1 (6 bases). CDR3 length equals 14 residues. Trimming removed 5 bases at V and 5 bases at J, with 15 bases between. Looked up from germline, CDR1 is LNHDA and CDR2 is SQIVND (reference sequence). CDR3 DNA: TGTGCCAGTAGTGCCCGGGACAAGGCTTATGGCTACACCTTC. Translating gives CASSARDKAYGYTF.

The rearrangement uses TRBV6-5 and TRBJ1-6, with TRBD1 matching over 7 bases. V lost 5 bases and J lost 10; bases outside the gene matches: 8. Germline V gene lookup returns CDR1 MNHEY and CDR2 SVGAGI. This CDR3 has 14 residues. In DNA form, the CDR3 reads TGTGCCAGCAGTCTCAGGGGGAATGGCTCACCCCTCCACTTT. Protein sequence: CASSLRGNGSPLHF.

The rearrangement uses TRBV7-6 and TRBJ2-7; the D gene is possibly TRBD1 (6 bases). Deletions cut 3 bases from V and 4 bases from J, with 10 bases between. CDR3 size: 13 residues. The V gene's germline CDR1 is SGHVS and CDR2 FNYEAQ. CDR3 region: CASSFGTPYEQYF. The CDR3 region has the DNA TGTGCCAGCAGCTTTGGGACACCTTACGAGCAGTACTTC.

CDR3 in amino acids: CASSLRVNEKLFF. The CDR3 DNA is TGTGCCAGCAGCCTTCGGGTTAATGAAAAACTGTTTTTT. V usage is TRBV6-5 and J usage is TRBJ1-4; D unclear. V gave up 6 bases and J gave up 4 bases, with 9 bases separating them. CDR3 length: 13 residues. In germline, CDR1 is MNHEY, CDR2 SVGAGI.

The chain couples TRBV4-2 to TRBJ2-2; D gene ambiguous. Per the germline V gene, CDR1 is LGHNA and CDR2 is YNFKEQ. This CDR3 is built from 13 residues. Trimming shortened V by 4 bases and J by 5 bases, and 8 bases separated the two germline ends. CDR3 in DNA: TGTGCCAGCAGCCTTACCACAACCGGGGAGCTGTTTTTT. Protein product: CASSLTTTGELFF.

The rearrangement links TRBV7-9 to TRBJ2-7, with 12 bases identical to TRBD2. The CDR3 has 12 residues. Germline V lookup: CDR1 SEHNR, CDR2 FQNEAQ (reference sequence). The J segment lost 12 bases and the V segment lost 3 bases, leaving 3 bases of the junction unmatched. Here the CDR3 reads CASSLLAGGPYF. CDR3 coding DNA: TGTGCCAGCAGCTTGCTAGCGGGAGGGCCGTACTTC.

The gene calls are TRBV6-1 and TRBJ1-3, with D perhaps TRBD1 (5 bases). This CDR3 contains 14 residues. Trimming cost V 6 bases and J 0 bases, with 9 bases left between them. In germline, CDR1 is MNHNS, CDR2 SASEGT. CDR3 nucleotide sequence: TGTGCCAGCAGGGGGGGGGTCTCTGGAAACACCATATATTTT. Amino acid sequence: CASRGGVSGNTIYF.

The CDR3 coding sequence is TGTGCCAGCAGCTTGCGGGGACAGGGGTGGGAAAAACTGTTTTTT. This codes for CASSLRGQGWEKLFF. The gene calls are TRBV27 and TRBJ1-4; 10 bases are a match to TRBD1. Germline CDR1 and CDR2: MNHEY and SMNVEV (reference sequence). The CDR3 is 15 residues long. V shed 6 bases, J shed 8 bases, and the junction held 9 bases outside the gene matches.

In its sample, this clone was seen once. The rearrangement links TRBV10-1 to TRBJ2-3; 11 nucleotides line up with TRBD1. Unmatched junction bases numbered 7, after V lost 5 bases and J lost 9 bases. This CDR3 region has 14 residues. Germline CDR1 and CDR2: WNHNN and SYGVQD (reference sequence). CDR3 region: CASSTGTGGSTQYF. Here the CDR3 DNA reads TGCGCCAGCAGTACCGGGACAGGGGGTTCGACGCAGTATTTT.

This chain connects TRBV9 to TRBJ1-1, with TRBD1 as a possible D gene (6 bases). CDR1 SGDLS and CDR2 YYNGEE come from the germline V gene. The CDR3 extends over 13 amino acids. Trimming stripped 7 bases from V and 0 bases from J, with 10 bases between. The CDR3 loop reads CASQRTVNTEAFF. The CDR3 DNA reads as TGTGCCAGCCAGAGGACAGTGAACACTGAAGCTTTCTTT.

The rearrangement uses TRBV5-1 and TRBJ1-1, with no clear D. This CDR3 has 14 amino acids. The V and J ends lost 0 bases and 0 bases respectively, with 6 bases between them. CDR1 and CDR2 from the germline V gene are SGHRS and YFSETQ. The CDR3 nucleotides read TGCGCCAGCAGCTTGGTTGTAATGAACACTGAAGCTTTCTTT. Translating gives CASSLVVMNTEAFF.

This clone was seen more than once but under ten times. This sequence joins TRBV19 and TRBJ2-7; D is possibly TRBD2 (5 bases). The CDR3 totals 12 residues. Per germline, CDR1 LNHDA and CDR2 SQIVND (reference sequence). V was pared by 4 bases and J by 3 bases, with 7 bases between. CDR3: CASSRGNYEQYF. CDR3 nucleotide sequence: TGTGCCAGTAGTAGAGGGAACTACGAGCAGTACTTC. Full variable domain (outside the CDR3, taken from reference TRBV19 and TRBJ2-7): DGGITQSPKYLFRKEGQNVTLSCEQNLNHDAMYWYRQDPGQGLRLIYYSQIVNDFQKGDIAEGYSVSREKKESFPLTVTSAQKNPTAFYLCASSRGNYEQYFGPGTRLTVT.